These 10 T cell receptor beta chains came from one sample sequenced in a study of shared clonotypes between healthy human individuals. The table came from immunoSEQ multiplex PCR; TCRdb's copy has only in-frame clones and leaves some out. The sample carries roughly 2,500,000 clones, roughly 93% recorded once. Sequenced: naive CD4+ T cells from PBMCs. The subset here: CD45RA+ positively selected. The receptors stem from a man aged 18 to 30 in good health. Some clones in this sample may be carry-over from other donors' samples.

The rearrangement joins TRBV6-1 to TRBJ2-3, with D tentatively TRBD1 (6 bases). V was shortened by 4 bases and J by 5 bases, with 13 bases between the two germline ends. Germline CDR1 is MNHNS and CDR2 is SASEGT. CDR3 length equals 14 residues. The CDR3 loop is CASSGQGRGDTQYF. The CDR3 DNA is TGTGCCAGCAGTGGGCAGGGGCGAGGAGATACGCAGTATTTT.

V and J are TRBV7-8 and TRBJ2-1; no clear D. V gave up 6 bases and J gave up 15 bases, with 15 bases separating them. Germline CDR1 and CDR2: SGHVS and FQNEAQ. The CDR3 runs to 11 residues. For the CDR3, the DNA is TGTGCCAGCAGACTTAACTCTGAGACGTTCTTC. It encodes CASRLNSETFF.

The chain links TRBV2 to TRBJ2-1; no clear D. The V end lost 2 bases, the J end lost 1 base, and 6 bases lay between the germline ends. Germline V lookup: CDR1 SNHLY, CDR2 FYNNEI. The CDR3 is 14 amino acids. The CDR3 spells CASSESESYNEQFF. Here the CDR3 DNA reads TGTGCCAGCAGTGAATCAGAATCCTACAATGAGCAGTTCTTC.

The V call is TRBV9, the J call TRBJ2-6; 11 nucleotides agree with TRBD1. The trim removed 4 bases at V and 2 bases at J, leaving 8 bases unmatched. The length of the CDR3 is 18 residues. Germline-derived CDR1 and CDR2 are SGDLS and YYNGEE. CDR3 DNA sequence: TGTGCCAGCAGCACCCCGGGACAGGGGGGCACTGGGGCCAACGTCCTGACTTTC. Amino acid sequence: CASSTPGQGGTGANVLTF.

CDR3 amino acids: CASRGGAGRGYTF. The CDR3, as DNA: TGTGCCAGCAGGGGGGGCGCGGGCCGGGGCTACACCTTC. The rearrangement uses TRBV6-1 and TRBJ1-2; D may be TRBD1 (6 bases). CDR1 is MNHNS, CDR2 SASEGT, per germline. Trimming took off 6 bases at V and 8 bases at J, with 16 bases between the two ends. This CDR3 comprises 13 residues.

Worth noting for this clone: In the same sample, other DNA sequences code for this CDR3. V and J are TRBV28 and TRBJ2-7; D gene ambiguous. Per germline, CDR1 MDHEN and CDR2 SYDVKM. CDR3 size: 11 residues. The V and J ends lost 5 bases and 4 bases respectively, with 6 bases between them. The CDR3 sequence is CASSRRYEQYF. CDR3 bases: TGTGCCAGCAGTCGTAGATACGAGCAGTACTTC. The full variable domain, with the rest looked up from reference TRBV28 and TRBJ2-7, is DVKVTQSSRYLVKRTGEKVFLECVQDMDHENMFWYRQDPGLGLRLIYFSYDVKMKEKGDIPEGYSVSREKKERFSLILESASTNQTSMYLCASSRRYEQYFGPGTRLTVT.

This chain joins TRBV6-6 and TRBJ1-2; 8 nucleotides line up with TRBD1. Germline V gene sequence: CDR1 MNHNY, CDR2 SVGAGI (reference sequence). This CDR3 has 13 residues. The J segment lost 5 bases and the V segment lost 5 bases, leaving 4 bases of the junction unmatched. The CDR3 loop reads CASSAQGVYGYTF. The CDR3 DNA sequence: TGTGCCAGCAGTGCACAGGGGGTGTATGGCTACACCTTC.

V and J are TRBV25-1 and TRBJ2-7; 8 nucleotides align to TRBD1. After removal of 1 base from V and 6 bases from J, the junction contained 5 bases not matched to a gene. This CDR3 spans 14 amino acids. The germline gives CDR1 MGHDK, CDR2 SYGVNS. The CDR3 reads CASSESGRGPEQYF. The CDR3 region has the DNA TGTGCCAGCAGTGAATCGGGCAGGGGGCCCGAGCAGTACTTC.

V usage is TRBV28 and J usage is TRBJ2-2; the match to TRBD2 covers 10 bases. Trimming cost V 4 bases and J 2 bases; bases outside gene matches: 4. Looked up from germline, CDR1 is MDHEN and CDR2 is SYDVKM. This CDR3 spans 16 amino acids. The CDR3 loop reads CASSSWTSGNTGELFF. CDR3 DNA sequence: TGTGCCAGCAGTTCCTGGACTAGCGGAAACACCGGGGAGCTGTTTTTT.

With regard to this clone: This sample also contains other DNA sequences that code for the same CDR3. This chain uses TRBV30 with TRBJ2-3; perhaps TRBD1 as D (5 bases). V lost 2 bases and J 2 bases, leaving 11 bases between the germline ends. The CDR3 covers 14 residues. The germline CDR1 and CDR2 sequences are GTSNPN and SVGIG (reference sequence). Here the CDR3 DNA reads TGTGCCTGGAGTCTTGGGGCGTCCACAGATACGCAGTATTTT. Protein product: CAWSLGASTDTQYF.